These 13 T cell receptor beta chains were all obtained from the same sample, sequenced in a study of T cell responses to AZD1222 COVID-19 vaccine. Assay used: immunoSEQ multiplex PCR; TCRdb lists only in-frame clones, some missing. Among approximately 110,000 clones listed, more than 75% were seen once. The specimen was peripheral blood, collected on day 0 of AZD1222 vaccination. The source is an adult in good health.

This sequence joins TRBV7-2 and TRBJ1-2; the D gene is possibly TRBD1 (6 bases). This CDR3 spans 19 amino acids. Looked up from germline, CDR1 is SGHTA and CDR2 is FQGNSA. Trimming removed 7 bases at V and 0 bases at J, with 27 bases between. This CDR3 reads CASTDFRGLRPEANYGYTF. The CDR3 DNA reads as TGTGCCAGCACCGATTTCAGGGGATTAAGGCCAGAAGCTAACTATGGCTACACCTTC.

This clone was picked up one time. This CDR3 is CASTRPGQGDNEQFF. The CDR3 DNA is TGCGCCAGCACCAGACCGGGACAGGGGGACAATGAGCAGTTCTTC. The chain has TRBV10-2 and TRBJ2-1, with 11 bases lining up with TRBD1. V lost 7 bases to trimming and J lost 5 bases; unmatched junction nucleotides: 7. Germline lookup yields CDR1 WSHSY and CDR2 SAAADI. The length of the CDR3 is 15 residues.

Only one count was recorded for this clone. The chain uses TRBV5-1 and TRBJ2-5; 9 positions agree with TRBD1. Germline values: CDR1 SGHRS, CDR2 YFSETQ. This CDR3 region has 17 residues. The V and J ends lost 0 bases and 5 bases, in that order; junction bases with no gene match: 11. CDR3 DNA: TGCGCCAGCAGCTTGGGTTCCTGGACAGGGGATAGGGAGACCCAGTACTTC. Encoded protein: CASSLGSWTGDRETQYF.

CDR3 coding DNA: TGTGCCAGCAGTGAAGGGGACATACCTAGCTCAGATACGCAGTATTTT. This sequence encodes CASSEGDIPSSDTQYF. The rearrangement uses TRBV6-1 and TRBJ2-3, with a weak D call TRBD1 (6 bases). Germline CDR1 and CDR2: MNHNS and SASEGT. The CDR3 spans 16 residues. Trimming shortened V by 1 base and J by 4 bases, and 15 bases separated the two germline ends.

The chain couples TRBV4-1 to TRBJ1-2; D gene uncertain. The V gene's germline CDR1 is MGHRA and CDR2 YSYEKL. This CDR3 is built from 14 residues. Trimming shortened V by 0 bases and J by 12 bases, and 17 bases separated the two germline ends. CDR3 amino acids: CASSQDSSQMVNTF. The CDR3 coding sequence is TGCGCCAGCAGCCAAGATTCATCACAAATGGTCAACACCTTC.

The J gene is TRBJ1-3, the V gene TRBV5-6, with D uncertain. The V and J ends lost 5 bases and 1 base respectively, with 10 bases between them. Germline V CDR1 and CDR2: SGHDT, YYEEEE. The CDR3 contains 14 residues. This CDR3 is CASSMAVSGNTIYF. Here the CDR3 DNA reads TGTGCCAGCAGTATGGCAGTGTCTGGAAACACCATATATTTT.

J is TRBJ1-1 and V is TRBV7-2, with 7 bases identical to TRBD1. This CDR3 has 13 residues. The trim removed 1 base at V and 8 bases at J, leaving 4 bases unmatched. CDR1 is SGHTA and CDR2 is FQGNSA in the germline V gene. CDR3 DNA sequence: TGTGCCAGCAGCTTAGGACAGGGAAGAGAAGCTTTCTTT. Amino acids: CASSLGQGREAFF.

The table lists this clone with a count of one. The chain joins TRBV5-1 to TRBJ2-5; D uncertain. Per the germline V gene, CDR1 is SGHRS and CDR2 is YFSETQ. V gave up 0 bases and J gave up 1 base, with 13 bases separating them. The CDR3 extends over 16 amino acids. The CDR3, as DNA: TGCGCCAGCAGCTTGGTTGGTAGGAAAAGCCAAGAGACCCAGTACTTC. This codes for CASSLVGRKSQETQYF.

This sequence joins TRBV11-2 and TRBJ1-3; tentative D call: TRBD1 (5 bases). V lost 4 bases and J 1 base, leaving 8 bases between the germline ends. Germline V lookup: CDR1 SGHAT, CDR2 FQNNGV. This CDR3 has 14 amino acids. CDR3 loop: CASSYDRSGNTIYF. The CDR3 nucleotides read TGTGCCAGCAGCTACGACAGATCTGGAAACACCATATATTTT.

The chain has TRBV10-3 and TRBJ1-1; D is unclear. Per germline, CDR1 ENHRY and CDR2 SYGVKD. The CDR3 consists of 14 residues. V dropped 2 bases and J dropped 1 base, with 8 bases sitting between them. The CDR3 DNA reads as TGTGCCATCAGTGAGCGGGGAAAGAACACTGAAGCTTTCTTT. Amino acids: CAISERGKNTEAFF.

The chain employs TRBV6-2 or TRBV6-3 and TRBJ2-7; 7 positions agree with TRBD1. In germline, CDR1 is MNHEY, CDR2 SVGEGT. There are 17 residues in the CDR3. The ends lost 2 bases at V and 5 bases at J; junction bases unmatched: 15. The DNA for the CDR3 is TGTGCCAGCAGTTACACCCGCGGACAGGTTTGGTCGGACGAGCAGTACTTC. This translates into CASSYTRGQVWSDEQYF.

The chain combines TRBV7-9 with TRBJ1-3; D is unclear. CDR3 length: 15 amino acids. CDR1 and CDR2 from the germline V gene are SEHNR and FQNEAQ (reference sequence). Trimming left V 3 bases short and J 0 bases short, with 9 bases between. The CDR3 nucleotides read TGTGCCAGCAGCTTTTACGAGTACTCTGGAAACACCATATATTTT. Translated: CASSFYEYSGNTIYF.

This sequence joins TRBV5-1 and TRBJ2-7, with 7 bases fitting TRBD1. Per the germline V gene, CDR1 is SGHRS and CDR2 is YFSETQ. The CDR3 consists of 16 residues. J lost 3 bases, V lost 4 bases, and 13 bases had no gene match. CDR3 sequence (DNA): TGCGCCAGCAGCCTCCCTGACAGGGAGAGGGACTACGAGCAGTACTTC. Translated, it gives CASSLPDRERDYEQYF. The full variable domain, completed using reference TRBV5-1 and TRBJ2-7, is KAGVTQTPRYLIKTRGQQVTLSCSPISGHRSVSWYQQTPGQGLQFLFEYFSETQRNKGNFPGRFSGRQFSNSRSEMNVSTLELGDSALYLCASSLPDRERDYEQYFGPGTRLTVT.